The 10 T cell receptor beta chains below all came from one sample that was sequenced in a study of response to subunit inactivated influenza vaccine. TCRdb reprocessed the RT-PCR reads with MiXCR, giving one entry per CDR3 protein. This sample yields about 240,000 distinct CDR3 sequences, of which 12% are seen a single time; approximately 8.3% belongs to the top ten. The input for sequencing was non-naive T cells sorted from PBMCs, taken 14 days before vaccination. These receptors all come from a man aged 50-59 years who received an inactivated influenza vaccine.

The table lists this clonotype with a few counts. This chain links TRBV7-2 with TRBJ1-1, with 7 bases matching TRBD1. The CDR3 consists of 14 residues. V was clipped by 5 bases and J by 5 bases; unmatched bases: 8. The germline CDR1 and CDR2 sequences are SGHTA and FQGNSA. As DNA, the CDR3 is TGTGCCAGCAGCCCAGGGGGGGTTGTAACTGAAGCTTTCTTT. Its translation: CASSPGGVVTEAFF.

This clonotype has a handful of counts. The gene calls are TRBV28 and TRBJ1-4, with a weak D call TRBD1 (5 bases). Germline V gene sequence: CDR1 MDHEN, CDR2 SYDVKM. Trimming cost V 4 bases and J 5 bases, with 17 bases left between them. The CDR3 totals 16 residues. CDR3 coding DNA: TGTGCCAGCAGTTCCCGCCGGACGGGGGAGAATGAAAAACTGTTTTTT. Translated: CASSSRRTGENEKLFF.

This clonotype was detected a few times. The rearrangement joins TRBV7-9 to TRBJ2-5; 9 nucleotides align to TRBD1. Germline CDR1 is SEHNR and CDR2 is FQNEAQ (reference sequence). The CDR3 covers 16 residues. After removal of 5 bases from V and 5 bases from J, the junction contained 12 bases not matched to a gene. The CDR3 nucleotides are TGTGCCAGCAGCCCAAACCCGGGACAGGGTGGGGAGACCCAGTACTTC. This gives the protein CASSPNPGQGGETQYF.

The sample holds many counts of this clonotype. The chain joins TRBV29-1 to TRBJ2-1; D unclear. V dropped 1 base and J dropped 9 bases, with 10 bases sitting between them. CDR1 is SQVTM and CDR2 is ANQGSEA in the germline V gene. CDR3 length equals 12 residues. The CDR3 protein is CSVEGRMGEQFF. Here the CDR3 DNA reads TGCAGCGTTGAAGGGCGGATGGGTGAGCAGTTCTTC.

This sequence joins TRBV28 and TRBJ2-5; no clear D gene. Germline V gives CDR1 MDHEN, CDR2 SYDVKM. V dropped 5 bases and J dropped 4 bases, with 11 bases sitting between them. The CDR3 sequence is 13 residues long. The CDR3, as DNA: TGTGCCAGCAGTCCAGCCTCAACAGAGACCCAGTACTTC. This translates into CASSPASTETQYF. The whole variable domain, filled in from reference TRBV28 and TRBJ2-5, reads DVKVTQSSRYLVKRTGEKVFLECVQDMDHENMFWYRQDPGLGLRLIYFSYDVKMKEKGDIPEGYSVSREKKERFSLILESASTNQTSMYLCASSPASTETQYFGPGTRLLVL.

This clonotype was picked up many times. The chain combines TRBV10-3 with TRBJ2-7; 10 nucleotides align to TRBD2. This CDR3 region has 15 residues. CDR1 is ENHRY and CDR2 is SYGVKD in the germline V gene. J gave up 3 bases and V 2 bases, and 4 bases lay outside the gene matches. As DNA, the CDR3 is TGTGCCATCAGTGAGGGTAGCGGGGGGCGCTACGAGCAGTACTTC. It encodes CAISEGSGGRYEQYF.

This clonotype showed up just a few times. The chain couples TRBV29-1 to TRBJ2-1; a possible D gene is TRBD2 (6 bases). This CDR3 region has 12 residues. The V end lost 6 bases, the J end lost 3 bases, and 9 bases lay between the germline ends. Germline loops: CDR1 SQVTM, CDR2 ANQGSEA. CDR3 sequence (DNA): TGCAGCGTGGGGAGGTACTACAATGAGCAGTTCTTC. It translates to CSVGRYYNEQFF.

The V gene is TRBV7-6, the J gene TRBJ2-3; 12 nucleotides agree with TRBD2. Trimming cost V 1 base and J 5 bases; bases outside gene matches: 4. Germline V lookup: CDR1 SGHVS, CDR2 FNYEAQ. The CDR3 sequence is 16 residues long. CDR3 amino acids: CASSLGTTSGGDTQYF. The DNA for the CDR3 is TGTGCCAGCAGCTTAGGGACGACTAGCGGGGGAGATACGCAGTATTTT. The full variable domain, in which reference TRBV7-6 and TRBJ2-3 provide the parts outside the CDR3, is GAGVSQSPRYKVTKRGQDVALRCDPISGHVSLYWYRQALGQGPEFLTYFNYEAQQDKSGLPNDRFSAERPEGSISTLTIQRTEQRDSAMYRCASSLGTTSGGDTQYFGPGTRLTVL.

This clonotype was recorded a few times. The rearrangement joins TRBV7-2 to TRBJ2-1, with a tentative D call TRBD2 (5 bases). The CDR3 length is 13 residues. The V gene's germline CDR1 is SGHTA and CDR2 FQGNSA. Between the trimmed V and J ends, which lost 0 bases and 15 bases, there was a span of 15 bases. CDR3: CASSLADVGGAFF. The CDR3 nucleotides are TGTGCCAGCAGCTTAGCGGACGTCGGAGGTGCGTTCTTC. The full variable domain, its missing parts supplied by reference TRBV7-2 and TRBJ2-1, is GAGVSQSPSNKVTEKGKDVELRCDPISGHTALYWYRQSLGQGLEFLIYFQGNSAPDKSGLPSDRFSAERTGGSVSTLTIQRTQQEDSAVYLCASSLADVGGAFFGPGTRLTVL.

This clonotype was seen a few times. The rearrangement joins TRBV5-8 to TRBJ1-1, with D uncertain. V was pared by 1 base and J by 1 base, with 8 bases between. Germline-derived CDR1 and CDR2 are SGHTS and YDEGEE. The CDR3 runs to 14 residues. CDR3 bases: TGTGCCAGCAGCTTGATCACACCGAACACTGAAGCTTTCTTT. This codes for CASSLITPNTEAFF.